This entry concerns a single T cell receptor (beta chain). The sample holds many counts of this clonotype. Its antigen specificity is not known. The record has no base qualities; no much larger clone is one base away. The record originates from a study of T cells in Graves' hyperthyroidism and ophthalmopathy (dated by TCRdb to between 2018 and 2021). Regarding the research as a whole: Peripheral blood samples were taken at initial diagnosis, before any treatment was given. To identify distinguishing TCR V-J signatures, a discovery cohort of about 100 patients was used, comprising 40 to 45 with Graves' ophthalmopathy and 57 with stable Graves' hyperthyroidism. An independent validation cohort of under 20 hyperthyroidism patients and 17 patients who later progressed to ophthalmopathy tested prospective prediction of ophthalmopathy. The roughly 100 discovery patients were divided at random into training and test sets in a 7:3 ratio. In addition, the study compared T-cell repertoires in thyroid tissue and in blood from five to seven Graves' hyperthyroidism patients. Once sampling was done, hyperthyroidism patients were given methimazole at a starting dose of 30 mg daily, whereas ophthalmopathy patients were given high-dose intravenous methylprednisolone. TCR Vbeta CDR3 sequencing of some 140 peripheral blood samples (43 ophthalmopathy, under 80 hyperthyroidism and approximately 17 progressor patients) is reported in the paper.

The TCR beta CDR3 regions were amplified from RNA transcripts. The first round of RT-PCR for the TCR CDR3 was performed with the HTBI primer set and the Qiagen OneStep RT-PCR kit. The libraries were constructed in a second round of multiplex PCR and then size-selected and purified. The libraries were sequenced on an Illumina HiSeq2000 using paired-end 100 bp reads. Concerning the study's data processing: SOAPnuke was used to process the raw data, removing reads that contained adapters or uncalled bases, had a mean Phred below 15, or lacked an exact match to the constant primer or identifier. High-quality paired reads were merged with COPE v1.2.5, and unique nucleotide sequences were defined as clonotypes. Clonotypes were aligned to IMGT TRBV, TRBD and TRBJ reference segments using MiTCR v1.1. The analysis included only V-J combinations with a frequency above 0.0001, which together covered more than 98% of the repertoires. The TCS score was defined as F50 (clonal expansion) divided by E x V (chaos), with BLOSUM62-based TCRdist calculated between CDR3 peptides within each V-J. Welch's t-statistics and random forest reduced several hundred V-J features to about 13, which were used in a naive Bayes classifier (R e1071). The public reads were reprocessed in TCRdb via fastp at Q25 and MiXCR, keeping in-frame beta chains. Rows with one shared CDR3 protein collapse into an entry with the most common genes and DNA. Clone size and V and J calls follow TCRdb, not the original study. Within this sample are more than 350,000 distinct CDR3 sequences, with approximately 17% of them counted one time only. The ten largest clones take up roughly a third of the sample.

CDR1 and CDR2, looked up from the germline V gene, are MNHNS and SASEGT. From cysteine to phenylalanine, the CDR3 is 18 amino acids long. Just CDR3 DNA is preserved here, 54 bases in frame from base 1. V loses 6 bases of germline sequence and J loses 0 bases, and the interval between the two ends is 20 bases. The full study reports these points: A model built on a 13 V-J signature distinguished ophthalmopathy from stable hyperthyroidism, reaching roughly 88% sensitivity and approximately 83% specificity in cross-validation and 80%/75% in testing. No statistical method was used to fix the sample size in advance, and group allocation was not hidden from the investigators. In validation, progression to ophthalmopathy was predicted by the model with 65% to 71% sensitivity and 72% to 85% specificity, a median of approximately 6.5 months before onset. Most expanded thyroid clonotypes (frequency above 0.001) were also detected in blood, suggesting blood repertoires may reflect thyroid immune responses.

The hyperthyroidism patients were between 18 and 65 years old and newly diagnosed, with a disease duration of less than 2 months. Any patient with an uncontrolled infection, another autoimmune disease, pregnancy or lactation was excluded. Clinical symptoms, serum thyroxine and TRAb, thyroid ultrasound, and orbital computed tomography formed the basis for the diagnoses. Blood from progressor patients was drawn when they were first diagnosed with hyperthyroidism, before any ophthalmopathy symptoms appeared. Ficoll-Paque density gradient centrifugation was used to isolate PBMCs from 10 ml of fresh peripheral blood. Progressor patients were defined as those initially diagnosed with Graves' hyperthyroidism in whom ophthalmopathy developed during follow-up. Total RNA was extracted with Trizol reagent, and quality was checked on an Agilent 2100 Bioanalyzer.

The chain employs TRBV6-1 and TRBJ2-2; the D gene assignment is ambiguous. The sequenced sample consisted of blood. The source of this sequence is a woman in her 30s with Graves' hyperthyroidism that later progressed to Graves' ophthalmopathy. The nucleotide sequence reads TGTGCCAGCAGGATTCTCTATGCTGACACGGCGAACACCGGGGAGCTGTTTTTT. Its protein product is CASRILYADTANTGELFF.